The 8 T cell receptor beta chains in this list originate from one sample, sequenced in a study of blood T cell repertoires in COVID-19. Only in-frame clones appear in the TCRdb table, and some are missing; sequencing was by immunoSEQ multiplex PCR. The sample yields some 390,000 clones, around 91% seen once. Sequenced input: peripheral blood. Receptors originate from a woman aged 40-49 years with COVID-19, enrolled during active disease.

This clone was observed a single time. In DNA form, the CDR3 reads TGTGCCAGCAGTTTACCGGAGCAGGGGTCAGACTATGGCTACACCTTC. Residues: CASSLPEQGSDYGYTF. The V and J genes are TRBV28 and TRBJ1-2; weak D call: TRBD1 (6 bases). CDR1 is MDHEN, CDR2 SYDVKM, per germline. Between the trimmed V and J ends, which lost 2 bases and 3 bases, there was a span of 16 bases. CDR3 size: 16 residues.

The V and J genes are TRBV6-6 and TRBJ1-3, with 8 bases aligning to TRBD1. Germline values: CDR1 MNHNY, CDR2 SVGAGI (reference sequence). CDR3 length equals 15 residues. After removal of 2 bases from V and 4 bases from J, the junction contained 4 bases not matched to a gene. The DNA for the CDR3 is TGTGCCAGCAGTTACAGACAGGGGAGGGGAAACACCATATATTTT. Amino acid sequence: CASSYRQGRGNTIYF.

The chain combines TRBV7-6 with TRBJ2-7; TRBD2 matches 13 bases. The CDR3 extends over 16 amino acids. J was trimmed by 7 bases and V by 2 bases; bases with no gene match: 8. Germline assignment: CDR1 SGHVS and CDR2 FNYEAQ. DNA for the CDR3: TGTGCCAGCAGCTTAAGACTAGCGGGGGGCCCGTCAGAGCAGTACTTC. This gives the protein CASSLRLAGGPSEQYF.

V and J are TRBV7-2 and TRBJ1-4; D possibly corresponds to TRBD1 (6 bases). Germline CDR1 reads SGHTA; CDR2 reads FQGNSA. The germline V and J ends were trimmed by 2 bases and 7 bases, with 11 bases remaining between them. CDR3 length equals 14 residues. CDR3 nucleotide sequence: TGTGCCAGCAGCTTAAATGGGGGCAGTGAAAAACTGTTTTTT. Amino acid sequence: CASSLNGGSEKLFF.

CDR3 sequence (DNA): TGTGCCAGCAGTTCGACTAGCTTTATGTACGAGCAGTACTTC. This codes for CASSSTSFMYEQYF. The chain couples TRBV27 to TRBJ2-7; 7 bases are shared with TRBD2. The CDR3 covers 14 residues. The V segment lost 4 bases and the J segment 4 bases; nucleotides outside the gene matches: 7. Germline V gene lookup returns CDR1 MNHEY and CDR2 SMNVEV (reference sequence).

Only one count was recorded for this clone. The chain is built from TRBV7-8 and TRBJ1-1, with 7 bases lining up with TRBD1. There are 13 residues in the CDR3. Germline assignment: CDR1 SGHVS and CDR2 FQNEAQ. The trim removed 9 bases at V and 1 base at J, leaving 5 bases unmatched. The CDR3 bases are TGTGCCAGTACGGGACAGCCGAACACTGAAGCTTTCTTT. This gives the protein CASTGQPNTEAFF.

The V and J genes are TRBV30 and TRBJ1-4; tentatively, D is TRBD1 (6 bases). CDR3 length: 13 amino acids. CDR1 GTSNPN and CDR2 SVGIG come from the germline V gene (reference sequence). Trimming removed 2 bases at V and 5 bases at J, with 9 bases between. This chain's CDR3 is CAWSLGGNEKLFF. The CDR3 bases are TGTGCCTGGAGTCTAGGGGGAAATGAAAAACTGTTTTTT.

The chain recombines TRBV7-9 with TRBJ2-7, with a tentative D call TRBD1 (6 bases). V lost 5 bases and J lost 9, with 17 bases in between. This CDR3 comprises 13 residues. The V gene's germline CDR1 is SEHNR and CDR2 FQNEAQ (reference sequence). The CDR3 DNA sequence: TGTGCCAGCAGCCTGGCAGGGGCGAAGGGGCAGTACTTC. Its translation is CASSLAGAKGQYF. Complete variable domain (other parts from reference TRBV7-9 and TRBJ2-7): DTGVSQNPRHKITKRGQNVTFRCDPISEHNRLYWYRQTLGQGPEFLTYFQNEAQLEKSRLLSDRFSAERPKGSFSTLEIQRTEQGDSAMYLCASSLAGAKGQYFGPGTRLTVT.